This TCR beta chain was recovered during a study of shared clonotypes between healthy human individuals. General study findings and limits: It was only blood that was sampled, and tissue repertoires likely differ.

To note about this clone: Its cognate antigen is unknown.

Clones were read by immunoSEQ multiplex PCR, and TCRdb kept only the in-frame ones, dropping some. The sample shows fewer than 3 million clones, 85% to 95% of them seen only once. The CDR3 loop spans 18 amino acids. Trimming left V 5 bases short and J 1 base short, with 21 bases between. Per germline, CDR1 SGHTA and CDR2 FQGNSA. This sequence joins TRBV7-2 and TRBJ2-1; D might be TRBD2 (7 bases). Sequenced sample: naive CD4+ T cells from PBMCs. Indicated subset: CD45RA+ positively selected. This sequence was found in a man aged 18 to 35 in good health. Some clones in this sample may be carry-over from other donors' samples. CDR3 sequence reads: CASSAASGGRGSYNEQFF. CDR3 nucleotides: TGTGCCAGCAGCGCCGCCTCCGGAGGGAGGGGGTCCTACAATGAGCAGTTCTTC.